The source of this T cell receptor (beta chain) is a study of T cells in Graves' hyperthyroidism and ophthalmopathy. Each diagnosis drew on symptoms, thyroxine, TRAb, thyroid ultrasound and orbital computed tomography findings. As regards this clonotype: Its cognate antigen is unknown.

RNA transcripts gave rise to amplified TCR beta CDR3 regions. The primer set for the first-round RT-PCR of the TCR CDR3 was HTBI. TCRdb called the multiplex PCR reads again in MiXCR, with one record for every CDR3 protein. The table shows about 420,000 distinct CDR3 sequences, with roughly an eighth occurring only once. Study-wide points: Ophthalmopathy was distinguished from stable hyperthyroidism by 13 V-J signatures. Within blood appeared most thyroid clonotypes that had expanded above 0.001.

The J segment lost 3 bases and the V segment lost 1 base, leaving 0 bases of the junction unmatched. CDR1 and CDR2 (germline): LGHNA, YSLEER. The CDR3 runs 15 residues. The source is a woman aged 18-29 years with Graves' hyperthyroidism. The chain is built from TRBV4-3 and TRBJ2-2; 9 bases are shared with TRBD1. Sequences were obtained from blood. CDR3 sequence (DNA): TGCGCCAGCAGCCAAGGGACAGGGGACACCGGGGAGCTGTTTTTT. The encoded protein is CASSQGTGDTGELFF.